The 32 T cell receptor beta chains listed next were all sequenced from one sample in a study of breast tumors, draining lymph nodes, adjacent tissues. TCRdb itself ran the multiplex PCR reads through MiXCR, one entry per CDR3 protein. This sample has 150,000 to 200,000 distinct CDR3 sequences, with roughly a third found just once. Axillary draining lymph nodes of breast cancer patients supplied the node samples. Sequenced: axillary lymph node tissue. These receptors all stem from a female donor with breast cancer. Some clones in this sample may be carry-over from other donors' samples.

The gene calls are TRBV6-1 and TRBJ1-2; D gene ambiguous. Trimming shortened V by 6 bases and J by 4 bases, and 15 bases separated the two germline ends. Germline CDR1 and CDR2: MNHNS and SASEGT. The CDR3 runs 14 residues. CDR3 in amino acids: CASRPRHRGYGYTF. CDR3 sequence (DNA): TGTGCCAGCAGGCCTCGGCACCGAGGCTATGGCTACACCTTC.

The genes are TRBV5-5 and TRBJ1-6, with 7 bases fitting TRBD1. Germline V lookup: CDR1 SGHKS, CDR2 YYEKEE (reference sequence). CDR3 length: 14 amino acids. J lost 6 bases, V lost 4 bases, and 4 bases had no gene match. The DNA of the CDR3 is TGTGCCAGCAGCGCCGGGACAGTTAATTCACCCCTCCACTTT. Amino acid sequence: CASSAGTVNSPLHF.

This clonotype was observed a few times. V gene TRBV27 combines with J gene TRBJ1-5; 7 positions match TRBD1. V gave up 5 bases and J gave up 3 bases; unmatched junction bases: 7. The CDR3 consists of 15 residues. The V gene's germline CDR1 is MNHEY and CDR2 SMNVEV (reference sequence). The CDR3 nucleotides are TGTGCCAGCAGTCGCCGGGACAGCTACAATCAGCCCCAGCATTTT. Its protein product is CASSRRDSYNQPQHF.

The table lists this clonotype with many counts. V usage is TRBV7-3 and J usage is TRBJ2-2; tentatively, D is TRBD1 or TRBD2 (6 bases each). Germline V CDR1 and CDR2: SGHTA, FQGTGA. Trimming took off 6 bases at V and 6 bases at J, with 14 bases between the two ends. This CDR3 region has 14 residues. This CDR3 reads CASRESGGPGELFF. The CDR3 DNA is TGTGCCAGCAGGGAAAGTGGGGGGCCCGGGGAGCTGTTTTTT.

With respect to this clonotype: A single base separates this from a much larger clone, so it may be a read error. The DNA of the CDR3 is TGTGCCAGCAGCTTGGATACCGCGGCCAACGTCCTGACTTTC. Translated, it gives CASSLDTAANVLTF. J is TRBJ2-6 and V is TRBV5-8; D call uncertain. Germline V CDR1 and CDR2: SGHTS, YDEGEE. The V and J ends lost 0 bases and 6 bases respectively, with 7 bases between them. The CDR3 is 14 residues long.

This clonotype was recorded at least ten times. At one end, the junction sequence differs from germline, possibly due to a read error. This chain links TRBV7-7 with TRBJ2-5, with D perhaps TRBD1 (6 bases). Germline CDR1 SSHAT, CDR2 FNYEAQ (reference sequence). The length of the CDR3 is 15 residues. CDR3 DNA: TGTGCTAGCAGCCTTCGGGACAACTGGCAAGAGACCCAGTACTTC. This gives the protein CASSLRDNWQETQYF.

The sample holds many counts of this clonotype. This chain links TRBV29-1 with TRBJ2-2, with 7 bases matching TRBD2. The CDR3 has 13 residues. The germline V gene has CDR1 SQVTM and CDR2 ANQGSEA. The CDR3 bases are TGCGGGGTTCGGGGGGCGAACACCGGGGAGCTGTTTTTT. The encoded protein is CGVRGANTGELFF.

This clonotype turned up a few times. The J gene is TRBJ2-5, the V gene TRBV7-9; 14 bases map to TRBD2. Trimming took 4 bases from V and 8 from J; bases not matched to a gene: 3. The CDR3 totals 14 residues. CDR1 and CDR2 (germline): SEHNR, FQNEAQ (reference sequence). The CDR3 reads CASSSGLAGATQYF. The CDR3 DNA is TGTGCCAGCAGCTCGGGACTAGCGGGGGCAACCCAGTACTTC.

This clonotype was detected ten times or more. The gene calls are TRBV7-9 and TRBJ2-1; D is ambiguous. The CDR3 spans 14 residues. V lost 5 bases and J 0 bases, leaving 8 bases between the germline ends. Germline V gene sequence: CDR1 SEHNR, CDR2 FQNEAQ (reference sequence). The CDR3 coding sequence is TGTGCCAGCAGCCCACCCAGCTCCTACAATGAGCAGTTCTTC. It specifies CASSPPSSYNEQFF.

This clonotype occurred many times. The CDR3: CATSREGHSNQPQHF. The CDR3 DNA reads as TGTGCCACCAGCAGAGAAGGTCATAGCAATCAGCCCCAGCATTTT. The V gene is TRBV15, the J gene TRBJ1-5; D is ambiguous. Germline V CDR1 and CDR2: LNHNV, YYDKDF (reference sequence). The CDR3 loop spans 15 amino acids. The V and J ends lost 0 bases and 0 bases respectively, with 6 bases between them.

Comment on this clonotype: A clone one base away is much larger, so this may be a read error. The rearrangement uses TRBV18 and TRBJ2-7; 7 nucleotides agree with TRBD2. The germline CDR1 and CDR2 sequences are KGHSH and LQKENI. CDR3 length: 16 residues. The CDR3 loop reads CACSPQGPAGSYEQYF. The CDR3 DNA reads TGTGCCTGCTCACCACAAGGGCCAGCGGGGTCCTACGAGCAGTACTTC.

The genes are TRBV7-9 and TRBJ1-4; D might be TRBD1 (5 bases). The CDR3 has 13 residues. Germline lookup yields CDR1 SEHNR and CDR2 FQNEAQ (reference sequence). Trimming shortened V by 7 bases and J by 8 bases, and 14 bases separated the two germline ends. The CDR3 DNA sequence: TGTGCCAGCACAGAGGGGTCGTGGGAAAAACTGTTTTTT. This codes for CASTEGSWEKLFF.

The rearrangement links TRBV6-1 to TRBJ1-2; D uncertain. With 5 bases removed from V and 2 bases from J, the gap between germline ends came to 15 bases. CDR1 is MNHNS and CDR2 is SASEGT in the germline V gene. The CDR3 is 15 amino acids. CDR3 DNA sequence: TGTGCCAGCAGTCCCTCCCCTAACAGAAACTATGGCTACACCTTC. Translating gives CASSPSPNRNYGYTF.

The chain uses TRBV15 and TRBJ2-7; the match to TRBD1 covers 8 bases. CDR3 length: 16 amino acids. V shed 1 base, J shed 4 bases, and the junction held 9 bases outside the gene matches. The V gene's germline CDR1 is LNHNV and CDR2 YYDKDF (reference sequence). CDR3 DNA sequence: TGTGCCACCAGCAGAGCCGGGGACAGGTCGTTGTACGAGCAGTACTTC. This sequence encodes CATSRAGDRSLYEQYF.

This clonotype was counted ten times or more. A read error may produce the germline difference seen at one junction end. The chain carries TRBV6-6 and TRBJ2-7; the D gene is possibly TRBD2 (5 bases). CDR3 length: 15 amino acids. Looked up from germline, CDR1 is MNHNY and CDR2 is SVGAGI (reference sequence). CDR3 sequence reads: CASSHSSAAYYEQYF. CDR3 DNA: TGTGCCAGCAGTCACTCTTCAGCGGCATACTACGAGCAGTACTTC.

This clonotype was seen at least ten times. The chain has TRBV6-2 or TRBV6-3 and TRBJ1-6, with 9 bases that match TRBD1. The CDR3 length is 16 residues. Losses at the gene ends were 4 bases for V and 4 bases for J; bases not matched to a gene: 5. The germline V gene encodes CDR1 MNHEY and CDR2 SVGEGT. CDR3: CASSSTGTGYNSPLHF. CDR3 coding DNA: TGTGCCAGCAGTTCTACAGGGACAGGGTATAATTCACCCCTCCACTTT.

This clonotype was seen repeatedly, ten times or more. The genes are TRBV20-1 and TRBJ2-5, with TRBD2 identical over 9 bases. The length of the CDR3 is 13 residues. V was pared by 7 bases and J by 2 bases, with 5 bases of the junction left unmatched. CDR1 is DFQATT, CDR2 SNEGSKA, per germline (reference sequence). The CDR3 DNA reads as TGCAGTGGGCGCCTAGCGGGACAAGAGACCCAGTACTTC. The encoded protein is CSGRLAGQETQYF.

This sequence joins TRBV27 and TRBJ2-2; maybe TRBD2 (6 bases). The CDR3 runs to 13 residues. Trimming cost V 4 bases and J 6 bases, with 9 bases left between them. Germline CDR1 MNHEY, CDR2 SMNVEV (reference sequence). CDR3 sequence reads: CASSWRDPGELFF. The DNA of the CDR3 is TGTGCCAGCAGTTGGAGGGACCCCGGGGAGCTGTTTTTT.

This clonotype was recorded once. A read error may produce the germline difference seen at one junction end. The chain combines TRBV5-1 with TRBJ1-2, with a weak D call TRBD1 (5 bases). The germline V gene encodes CDR1 SGHRS and CDR2 YFSETQ. CDR3 length: 13 residues. This chain's CDR3 is CVSSFLGRQGFTF. The CDR3 DNA sequence: TGCGTCAGCAGCTTCCTGGGACGTCAAGGCTTCACCTTC.

This clonotype was observed many times. The V gene is TRBV4-2, the J gene TRBJ1-6; possibly TRBD1 for D (5 bases). Looked up from germline, CDR1 is LGHNA and CDR2 is YNFKEQ. The CDR3 is 16 amino acids. V was trimmed by 0 bases and J by 10 bases, leaving 16 bases between them. In DNA form, the CDR3 reads TGTGCCAGCAGCCAAGATGAAAGGGGAGGGAGGTCACCCCTCCACTTT. It codes for CASSQDERGGRSPLHF.

This chain connects TRBV18 to TRBJ2-3, with D perhaps given as TRBD1 or TRBD2 (5 bases each). CDR1 is KGHSH and CDR2 is LQKENI in the germline V gene. The CDR3 contains 14 residues. V lost 4 bases and J lost 6, with 14 bases in between. The CDR3 spells CASSRDHPPDTQYF. The CDR3 DNA is TGTGCCAGCTCACGGGACCATCCCCCGGATACGCAGTATTTT.

For this clonotype: One base away lies a much larger clone, so this may be a sequencing read error. The rearrangement joins TRBV6-4 to TRBJ2-1, with 10 positions matching TRBD1. The CDR3 has 15 residues. Germline V gene sequence: CDR1 MRHNA, CDR2 SNTAGT. With V trimmed by 2 bases and J by 6 bases, 4 bases remained unmatched. The CDR3 region has the DNA TGTGCCAGCAGTGACCTGACAGGGGGCTGCAATGAGCAGTTCTTC. Protein product: CASSDLTGGCNEQFF.

This clonotype was recorded only once. The V call is TRBV6-5, the J call TRBJ1-1; D is unclear. Trimming pared 2 bases from V and 3 bases from J, leaving 10 bases between. Germline CDR1 and CDR2: MNHEY and SVGAGI. The CDR3 length is 14 residues. In DNA form, the CDR3 reads TGTGCCAGCAGTTACAGGGCGGTGGACACTGAAGCTTTCTTT. It codes for CASSYRAVDTEAFF.

This clonotype was seen at least ten times. J is TRBJ2-5 and V is TRBV5-8, with D perhaps being TRBD1 or TRBD2 (5 bases each). Germline V lookup: CDR1 SGHTS, CDR2 YDEGEE. V was clipped by 2 bases and J by 5 bases, with 16 bases between them. This CDR3 has 15 residues. The CDR3 protein is CASSLTGRSGETQYF. The CDR3 nucleotides read TGTGCCAGCAGCTTAACGGGACGGTCGGGGGAGACCCAGTACTTC.

This clonotype was seen many times. The V call is TRBV19, the J call TRBJ2-1; D remains unclear. The V gene lost 5 bases and the J gene lost 7 bases, with 9 bases spanning the gap. CDR1 and CDR2 from the germline V gene are LNHDA and SQIVND (reference sequence). The CDR3 is 12 residues long. The DNA for the CDR3 is TGTGCCAGTAGTCCAATGGGGAATGAGCAGTTCTTC. As protein: CASSPMGNEQFF.

This clonotype was recorded many times. The rearrangement joins TRBV20-1 to TRBJ2-5; possibly TRBD1 or TRBD2 for D (5 bases each). There are 11 residues in the CDR3. Germline lookup yields CDR1 DFQATT and CDR2 SNEGSKA (reference sequence). V gave up 6 bases and J gave up 5 bases, with 10 bases separating them. This chain's CDR3 is CSARGLETQYF. DNA for the CDR3: TGCAGTGCCCGGGGCCTTGAGACCCAGTACTTC.

This clonotype showed up just once. It may be a read error: a sequence one base away is much more abundant. The CDR3 here is CASSQEKRQGTRRGNQPQHF. CDR3 coding DNA: TGCGCCAGCAGCCAAGAGAAAAGACAGGGGACGCGCCGAGGCAATCAGCCCCAGCATTTT. The chain links TRBV4-3 to TRBJ1-5; TRBD1 aligns across 8 bases. This CDR3 comprises 20 residues. Germline lookup yields CDR1 LGHNA and CDR2 YSLEER. V gave up 0 bases and J gave up 2 bases; unmatched junction bases: 15.

This clonotype has ten or more counts. The V call is TRBV30, the J call TRBJ2-7; TRBD2 is a possible D gene (5 bases). This CDR3 contains 13 residues. Per germline, CDR1 GTSNPN and CDR2 SVGIG (reference sequence). V lost 3 bases and J lost 2, with 11 bases in between. The CDR3 spells CAWRGRATYEQYF. DNA of the CDR3: TGTGCCTGGAGAGGGCGGGCAACCTACGAGCAGTACTTC. Full variable domain (outside the CDR3, taken from reference TRBV30 and TRBJ2-7): SQTIHQWPATLVQPVGSPLSLECTVEGTSNPNLYWYRQAAGRGLQLLFYSVGIGQISSEVPQNLSASRPQDRQFILSSKKLLLSDSGFYLCAWRGRATYEQYFGPGTRLTVT.

In this sample, this clonotype turned up many times. The CDR3 spells CASSIAGGNEQFF. As DNA, the CDR3 is TGTGCCAGCAGTATAGCGGGGGGCAATGAGCAGTTCTTC. This rearrangement joins TRBV6-6 to TRBJ2-1; 10 bases agree with TRBD2. This CDR3 has 13 residues. Germline values: CDR1 MNHNY, CDR2 SVGAGI (reference sequence). V dropped 5 bases and J dropped 6; count of bases not matched to a gene: 1.

This clonotype was seen at least ten times. A much larger clone differs by one base, so this may be a read error. The chain employs TRBV20-1 and TRBJ1-6; maybe TRBD1 (5 bases). CDR3 length: 12 residues. Per germline, CDR1 DFQATT and CDR2 SNEGSKA (reference sequence). The CDR3 spells CSAGPKNSPPHF. CDR3 coding DNA: TGCAGTGCGGGACCGAAAAATTCACCCCCCCACTTT.

The V gene is TRBV10-3, the J gene TRBJ1-1; a weak D match, TRBD1 (5 bases). Germline V lookup: CDR1 ENHRY, CDR2 SYGVKD. This CDR3 is 14 amino acids long. Trimming pared 2 bases from V and 6 bases from J, leaving 13 bases between. The DNA for the CDR3 is TGTGCCATCAGTGAGGTACAGGCAAACGCTGAAGCTTTCTTT. Protein sequence: CAISEVQANAEAFF.

The J gene is TRBJ1-2, the V gene TRBV19; TRBD1 is a possible D gene (5 bases). Germline V gene sequence: CDR1 LNHDA, CDR2 SQIVND (reference sequence). The V end lost 7 bases, the J end lost 6 bases, and 18 bases lay between the germline ends. The CDR3 runs 14 residues. The CDR3 region is CASTQGAGMNGYTF. CDR3 DNA: TGTGCCAGTACGCAAGGAGCAGGGATGAATGGCTACACCTTC.